The present entry profiles one TCR beta chain with its context. The record originates from a study of blood T cell repertoires in COVID-19. Study-level information: Donors in the United States, Italy and Spain gave samples during acute or convalescent COVID-19. In each case, the material was cDNA or gDNA derived from T cells, B-cell-depleted T cells, or PBMCs.

Per the authors' pipeline: Estimation of nucleated cell counts relied on the amplification of reference gene primers. Here immunoSEQ multiplex PCR was the method, and the copy in TCRdb shows in-frame clones only, minus some. The DNA was the basis for D and trimming; V, J and clone size are from that table. The table lists roughly 230,000 clones, about four fifths of them singletons. The sample taken for sequencing was peripheral blood. The origin of this receptor is a man in his forties or fifties with active or convalescent COVID-19.

The CDR3 sequence: CASSLQKGGGGYTF. DNA for the CDR3: TGTGCCAGCAGTTTACAAAAAGGGGGCGGTGGCTACACCTTC. V is TRBV27 and J is TRBJ1-2; the match to TRBD1 covers 7 bases. Trimming at V came to 2 bases and at J to 7 bases, leaving 7 bases not matched to a gene. Germline assignment: CDR1 MNHEY and CDR2 SMNVEV (reference sequence). The CDR3 has 14 amino acids.